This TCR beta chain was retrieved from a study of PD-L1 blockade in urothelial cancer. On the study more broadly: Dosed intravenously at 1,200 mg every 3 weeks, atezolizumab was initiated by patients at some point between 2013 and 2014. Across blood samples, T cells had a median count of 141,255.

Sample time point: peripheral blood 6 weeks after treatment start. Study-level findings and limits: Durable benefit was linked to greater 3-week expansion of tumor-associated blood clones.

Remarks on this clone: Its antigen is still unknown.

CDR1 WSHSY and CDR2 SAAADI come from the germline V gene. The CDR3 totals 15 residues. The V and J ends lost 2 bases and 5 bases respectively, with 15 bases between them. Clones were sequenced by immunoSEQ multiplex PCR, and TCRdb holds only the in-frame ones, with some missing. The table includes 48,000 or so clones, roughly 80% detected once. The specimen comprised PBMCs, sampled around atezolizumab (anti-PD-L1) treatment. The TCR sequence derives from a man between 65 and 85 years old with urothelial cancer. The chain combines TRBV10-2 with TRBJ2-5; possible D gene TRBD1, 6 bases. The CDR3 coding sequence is TGCGCCAGCAGTGAGACTACAGGGAGTTACGAGACCCAGTACTTC. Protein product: CASSETTGSYETQYF.